This is a list of T cell receptor beta chains from one sample in a study of T cells in Graves' hyperthyroidism and ophthalmopathy. A single record per CDR3 protein comes from TCRdb applying MiXCR to the multiplex PCR reads. The table shows fewer than 350,000 distinct CDR3 sequences, with over 20% occurring only once. Sequencing was performed on blood. The receptors originated from a woman between 45 and 65 years old with Graves' hyperthyroidism. CDR3s include the opening cysteine and the closing phenylalanine or tryptophan. The D gene is left open where the match is weak. Not all rows give a size; the values are once, few, many and, for expanded clones, a class.

>.|TRBD1|TRBJ2-5|TRBV5-5
CASSVDRPYQETQYF
TGTGCCAGCAGCGTGGACAGGCCGTACCAAGAGACCCAGTACTTC
>many|TRBD1|TRBJ1-2|TRBV5-1
CASTSRGTGTYGYTF
TGCGCCAGCACCTCGCGCGGGACAGGGACCTATGGCTACACCTTC
>many|.|TRBJ1-1|TRBV29-1
CSAGGETEAFF
TGCAGCGCGGGGGGGGAAACTGAAGCTTTCTTT
>few|.|TRBJ1-3|TRBV7-8
CASSWMGGNTIYF
TGTGCCAGCAGCTGGATGGGCGGAAACACCATATATTTT
>many|TRBD1|TRBJ2-7|TRBV7-8
CASHRRGTGGAGQYF
TGTGCCAGCCACCGAAGGGGGACAGGGGGCGCCGGGCAGTACTTC
>many|.|TRBJ2-2|TRBV7-9
CASILVDTPNTGELFF
TGTGCCAGCATCCTAGTCGACACGCCGAACACCGGGGAGCTGTTTTTT
>.|.|TRBJ2-7|TRBV5-1
CASSARDPSLRGEQYF
TGCGCCAGCAGCGCCCGGGACCCCTCCTTGAGGGGGGAGCAGTACTTC
>many|.|TRBJ2-3|TRBV12-3/TRBV12-4
CASSPQGISTDTQYF
TGTGCCAGCAGCCCTCAGGGGATTAGTACAGATACGCAGTATTTT
>.|.|TRBJ1-1|TRBV7-9
CASSPQGWTEAFF
TGTGCCAGCAGCCCCCAGGGGTGGACTGAAGCTTTCTTT
>.|TRBD1|TRBJ2-6|TRBV6-1
CASVQGAGANVLTF
TGTGCCAGCGTCCAGGGGGCTGGGGCCAACGTCCTGACTTTC
>.|.|TRBJ1-5|TRBV6-1
CASSERQLGSQPQHF
TGTGCCAGCAGTGAACGGCAATTGGGGAGTCAGCCCCAGCATTTT
>.|.|TRBJ1-5|TRBV10-3
CAISDSDSNQPQHF
TGTGCCATCTCCGACAGCGATAGCAATCAGCCCCAGCATTTT
>many|TRBD2|TRBJ2-3|TRBV30
CAWQGLAGGTDTQYF
TGTGCCTGGCAAGGACTAGCGGGGGGCACAGATACGCAGTATTTT
>.|.|TRBJ1-5|TRBV4-1
CASSTGGPGRPQHF
TGCGCCAGCAGCACGGGCGGGCCGGGACGGCCCCAGCATTTT
>.|TRBD2|TRBJ2-1|TRBV6-4
CASSDTGTSYNEQFF
TGTGCCAGCAGTGACACAGGGACTAGCTACAATGAGCAGTTCTTC
>many|TRBD2|TRBJ2-5|TRBV30
CAWSVEASGRQETQYF
TGTGCCTGGAGTGTAGAGGCTAGCGGAAGACAAGAGACCCAGTACTTC
>many|.|TRBJ1-1|TRBV28
CASVIKLNTEAFF
TGTGCCAGCGTTATTAAACTGAACACTGAAGCTTTCTTT
>many|.|TRBJ1-2|TRBV2
CASSEAPNYGYTF
TGTGCCAGCAGTGAGGCGCCTAACTATGGCTACACCTTC
>few|.|TRBJ1-5|TRBV28
CASSFGSGGRSNQPQHF
TGTGCCAGCAGTTTCGGCTCTGGAGGTAGGAGCAATCAGCCCCAGCATTTT
>many|.|TRBJ2-5|TRBV7-8
CASSPKEQVLETQYF
TGTGCCAGCAGCCCGAAGGAACAGGTTTTGGAGACCCAGTACTTC
>many|.|TRBJ2-1|TRBV7-3
CASSPTAGYNEQFF
TGTGCCAGCAGCCCTACCGCCGGCTACAATGAGCAGTTCTTC
>many|.|TRBJ2-1|TRBV20-1
CSANIGGAVNYNEQFF
TGCAGTGCCAATATCGGGGGAGCGGTAAACTACAATGAGCAGTTCTTC
>few|.|TRBJ1-5|TRBV25-1
CASRAGSNQPQHF
TGTGCCAGCAGGGCAGGTAGCAATCAGCCCCAGCATTTT
>few|TRBD2|TRBJ2-1|TRBV20-1
CSARSPGLATLLYNEQFF
TGCAGTGCTAGAAGCCCGGGACTAGCGACTCTCCTTTACAATGAGCAGTTCTTC
>.|TRBD2|TRBJ2-5|TRBV24-1
CATSDGTSGSETQYF
TGTGCCACCAGTGATGGGACTAGCGGGAGTGAGACCCAGTACTTC
>few|.|TRBJ1-2|TRBV12-3/TRBV12-4
CASSPARRYGYTF
TGTGCCAGCAGCCCAGCCCGACGGTATGGCTACACCTTC
>few|.|TRBJ2-6|TRBV5-1
CASTKNPIVSGANVLTF
TGCGCCAGCACCAAAAACCCCATTGTCTCTGGGGCCAACGTCCTGACTTTC
>many|TRBD2|TRBJ2-7|TRBV6-1
CASSRGTSGYEQYF
TGTGCCAGCAGTCGTGGGACTAGCGGCTACGAGCAGTACTTC